Sequencing of this TCR beta chain was carried out in a study of OX40 agonist ivuxolimab in advanced cancers. Study at large: Ivuxolimab, which patients received intravenously every 2 weeks, was dosed at 0.01 to 10 mg/kg. Study-wide results and limits: At 0.1 to 3.0 mg/kg, clonal expansion of CD4+ and CD8+ blood T cells had occurred by week 6. Relative to CD4+ cells, CD8+ T cells on average had more expanded clones.

Per germline, CDR1 KGHSH and CDR2 LQKENI. This CDR3 has 15 amino acids. The V gene end was trimmed by 0 bases and the J gene end by 3 bases; junction bases not matched to a gene: 5. The assay was immunoSEQ multiplex PCR, and TCRdb's table has in-frame clones only and misses some. The profile shows tens of thousands of clones, 85% to 95% of them singletons. As to this clone: Its antigen is undetermined.

This specimen was CD4+ or CD8+ T cells sorted from blood, taken in a trial of the OX40 agonist ivuxolimab. The J gene is TRBJ2-7, the V gene TRBV18; the match to TRBD2 covers 7 bases. The sequence came from an adult with an advanced solid tumor such as melanoma, head and neck, liver or kidney cancer. Here the CDR3 reads CASSPPASGHYEQYF. For the CDR3, the DNA is TGTGCCAGCTCACCACCGGCTAGCGGCCACTACGAGCAGTACTTC.